These 21 T cell receptor beta chains were sequenced from one sample in a study of T cell responses to AZD1222 COVID-19 vaccine. Using immunoSEQ multiplex PCR, the repertoire was profiled, and TCRdb retains in-frame clones only, with some absent. The sample has about 84,000 clones; approximately 85% are singletons. The sample here was peripheral blood, taken 28 days after the second AZD1222 dose. The receptor source for this set is an adult who received the AZD1222 COVID-19 vaccine.

V and J are TRBV10-3 and TRBJ1-2; D unresolved. The CDR3 is 12 residues long. With 6 bases removed from V and 0 bases from J, the gap between germline ends came to 5 bases. From germline, CDR1 is ENHRY and CDR2 SYGVKD. DNA of the CDR3: TGTGCCATCAGCGGGGCTAACTATGGCTACACCTTC. It translates to CAISGANYGYTF.

This clone was recorded once. The rearrangement joins TRBV10-3 to TRBJ1-3, with D tentatively TRBD1 (5 bases). Per the germline V gene, CDR1 is ENHRY and CDR2 is SYGVKD. The V and J ends lost 10 bases and 0 bases respectively, with 22 bases between them. This CDR3 region has 17 residues. The CDR3 region is CASTGEGRTLSGNTIYF. CDR3 bases: TGTGCCAGCACGGGGGAGGGCAGGACCCTCTCTGGAAACACCATATATTTT.

The CDR3 here is CASRGNGGYYGYTF. In DNA form, the CDR3 reads TGTGCCAGCAGGGGGAACGGGGGCTACTATGGCTACACCTTC. V gene TRBV27 combines with J gene TRBJ1-2, with D perhaps matching TRBD1 (6 bases). V was shortened by 6 bases and J by 3 bases, with 14 bases between the two germline ends. The CDR3 length is 14 residues. Germline V CDR1 and CDR2: MNHEY, SMNVEV (reference sequence).

The V and J genes are TRBV28 and TRBJ1-4; D might be TRBD1 (6 bases). V gave up 9 bases and J gave up 0 bases, with 8 bases separating them. CDR3 length equals 13 residues. Germline V gene sequence: CDR1 MDHEN, CDR2 SYDVKM. This CDR3 reads CASRTATNEKLFF. Here the CDR3 DNA reads TGTGCCAGTCGGACAGCAACTAATGAAAAACTGTTTTTT.

The chain couples TRBV7-9 to TRBJ1-2; the match to TRBD1 covers 10 bases. The V segment lost 0 bases and the J segment 4 bases; nucleotides outside the gene matches: 5. CDR1 is SEHNR and CDR2 is FQNEAQ in the germline V gene (reference sequence). The length of the CDR3 is 16 residues. DNA for the CDR3: TGTGCCAGCAGCTTAGCGCTGACAGGGGGCGTCTATGGCTACACCTTC. It is translated as CASSLALTGGVYGYTF.

The chain is built from TRBV19 and TRBJ1-5; the D is unclear. The CDR3 contains 16 residues. Trimming cost V 7 bases and J 4 bases, with 20 bases left between them. Germline CDR1 LNHDA, CDR2 SQIVND (reference sequence). The CDR3 region has the DNA TGTGCCAGTATGGGAGGTCCAGACATAGGAAATCAGCCCCAGCATTTT. Its protein is CASMGGPDIGNQPQHF.

V gene TRBV2 combines with J gene TRBJ2-2, with a weak D call TRBD1 (6 bases). V was clipped by 3 bases and J by 9 bases, with 14 bases between them. The CDR3 spans 14 residues. Germline assignment: CDR1 SNHLY and CDR2 FYNNEI. The chain's CDR3 is CASSDRGTTRELFF. As DNA, the CDR3 is TGTGCCAGCAGTGACAGGGGAACAACCCGGGAGCTGTTTTTT.

CDR3 loop: CASSSGGAYTEAFF. Here the CDR3 DNA reads TGTGCCAGCAGTTCGGGGGGGGCGTACACTGAAGCTTTCTTT. The V call is TRBV28, the J call TRBJ1-1; D perhaps matches TRBD1 (6 bases). Trimming stripped 4 bases from V and 3 bases from J, with 12 bases between. Germline values: CDR1 MDHEN, CDR2 SYDVKM. CDR3 length: 14 residues. The full variable domain, completed using reference TRBV28 and TRBJ1-1, is DVKVTQSSRYLVKRTGEKVFLECVQDMDHENMFWYRQDPGLGLRLIYFSYDVKMKEKGDIPEGYSVSREKKERFSLILESASTNQTSMYLCASSSGGAYTEAFFGQGTRLTVV.

This chain uses TRBV19 with TRBJ1-1; 8 nucleotides match TRBD1. CDR3 length equals 17 residues. J lost 8 bases, V lost 4 bases, and 18 bases had no gene match. Germline values: CDR1 LNHDA, CDR2 SQIVND (reference sequence). The CDR3 loop reads CASSKLSTGASFSEAFF. The CDR3 DNA reads TGTGCCAGTAGTAAGCTTTCGACAGGGGCCTCTTTCTCCGAAGCTTTCTTT.

The chain has TRBV4-2 and TRBJ1-5, with a tentative D call TRBD1 (5 bases). V dropped 1 base and J dropped 1 base, with 17 bases sitting between them. The CDR3 loop spans 18 amino acids. Germline CDR1 reads LGHNA; CDR2 reads YNFKEQ. DNA for the CDR3: TGTGCCAGCAGCCAAGGCGGGGCGGGGGTCGGGAGCAATCAGCCCCAGCATTTT. Its protein is CASSQGGAGVGSNQPQHF.

This chain connects TRBV5-4 to TRBJ2-1, with unresolved D. The CDR3 sequence is 12 residues long. V was pared by 2 bases and J by 5 bases, with 5 bases between. Germline-derived CDR1 and CDR2 are SGHNT and YYREEE (reference sequence). The CDR3 DNA is TGTGCCAGCAGCTTAACTCACAATGAGCAGTTCTTC. Translated, it gives CASSLTHNEQFF.

About this clone: The sample holds other DNA sequences that translate to the same CDR3. V usage is TRBV10-1 and J usage is TRBJ1-2; TRBD1 matches 7 bases. CDR1 WNHNN and CDR2 SYGVQD come from the germline V gene (reference sequence). The CDR3 runs 13 residues. Unmatched junction bases numbered 3, after V lost 6 bases and J lost 2 bases. CDR3 loop: CASSPDRNYGYTF. DNA for the CDR3: TGCGCCAGCAGCCCGGACAGGAACTATGGCTACACCTTC.

This chain links TRBV2 with TRBJ1-5; a possible D gene is TRBD1 (5 bases). Germline V CDR1 and CDR2: SNHLY, FYNNEI. The V end was cut by 6 bases, the J end by 1 base, with 13 bases between. This CDR3 contains 15 residues. CDR3 sequence: CASSTGGASNQPQHF. In DNA form, the CDR3 reads TGTGCCAGCAGCACCGGCGGGGCCAGCAATCAGCCCCAGCATTTT.

This clone was detected once. The chain uses TRBV11-2 and TRBJ1-6; TRBD1 matches 8 bases. Germline trimming cut 1 base from V and 1 base from J; bases unmatched to any gene: 9. Germline V lookup: CDR1 SGHAT, CDR2 FQNNGV. The CDR3 length is 19 residues. CDR3 coding DNA: TGTGCCAGCAGCTTAGCGGCATTGGACAGGGCGTCCTATAATTCACCCCTCCACTTT. Protein product: CASSLAALDRASYNSPLHF.

V is TRBV10-3 and J is TRBJ1-6, with 8 bases matching TRBD1. This CDR3 has 13 amino acids. With V trimmed by 8 bases and J by 7 bases, 4 bases remained unmatched. Germline V gene sequence: CDR1 ENHRY, CDR2 SYGVKD. CDR3 nucleotides: TGTGCCATCCGGACAGGGCGGAATTCACCCCTCCACTTT. The encoded protein is CAIRTGRNSPLHF.

In its sample, this clone was seen a few times. One end of the junction is discordant with germline, which a read error may explain. The chain employs TRBV28 and TRBJ2-1; 7 bases map to TRBD2. The CDR3 is 13 residues long. Germline V gene data show CDR1 as MDHEN and CDR2 as SYDVKM. The CDR3 DNA sequence: TGCGCTCACACTAGCGTCTCCTACAATGAGCAGTTCTTC. It specifies CAHTSVSYNEQFF.

The chain is built from TRBV11-2 and TRBJ1-1, with D possibly matching TRBD1 (6 bases). This CDR3 has 15 residues. The germline V and J ends were trimmed by 3 bases and 5 bases, with 16 bases remaining between them. Germline V gives CDR1 SGHAT, CDR2 FQNNGV. CDR3 DNA: TGTGCCAGCAGCTTGCGGTTTGGAGGGGGGACTGAAGCTTTCTTT. It encodes CASSLRFGGGTEAFF.

The V and J genes are TRBV7-2 and TRBJ1-1; TRBD1 might be the D (6 bases). V gave up 4 bases and J gave up 0 bases, with 12 bases separating them. The CDR3 has 15 residues. From germline, CDR1 is SGHTA and CDR2 FQGNSA. Here the CDR3 reads CASSYRQAMNTEAFF. CDR3 coding DNA: TGTGCCAGCAGCTACCGACAGGCCATGAACACTGAAGCTTTCTTT.

The chain couples TRBV5-6 to TRBJ1-6, with a possible D match to TRBD1 (6 bases). The ends were cut back, 2 bases at V and 5 bases at J, with 11 bases in the middle. This CDR3 is 15 amino acids long. CDR1 is SGHDT, CDR2 YYEEEE, per germline. The CDR3 is CASSLAGHDNSPLHF. For the CDR3, the DNA is TGTGCCAGCAGCTTAGCGGGACACGATAATTCACCCCTCCACTTT.

This clone was observed a handful of times. The chain is built from TRBV23-1 and TRBJ1-1; perhaps TRBD1 as D (5 bases). TRBV23-1 is an ORF, and what it does is uncertain. This CDR3 contains 15 residues. The ends were cut back, 2 bases at V and 0 bases at J, with 10 bases in the middle. The CDR3 is CASSQSGHLNTEAFF. CDR3 DNA sequence: TGCGCCAGCAGTCAAAGCGGACACTTGAACACTGAAGCTTTCTTT.

There are a few counts of this clone. V gene TRBV5-1 combines with J gene TRBJ2-1; 7 bases agree with TRBD1. The CDR3 consists of 15 residues. The germline V gene encodes CDR1 SGHRS and CDR2 YFSETQ. Unmatched junction bases numbered 9, after V lost 5 bases and J lost 4 bases. The DNA for the CDR3 is TGCGCCAGCAGACCTACAGGGGTTCGATACAATGAGCAGTTCTTC. Its protein product is CASRPTGVRYNEQFF.